The 23 T cell receptor beta chains presented below share a single source sample, sequenced in a study of regulatory T cells in long-lasting Graves disease. According to the study, TCR beta libraries were built with iRepertoire HTBI primers and CDR3-region Arm-PCR. TCRdb re-called the multiplex PCR reads through MiXCR, storing one row per CDR3 protein. The repertoire holds 400,000 to 500,000 distinct CDR3 sequences, with approximately 14% as singletons. Time point noted: newly diagnosed GD, antithyroid drugs for less than 3 months. Preparation of the TCR library used RNA extracted from PBMCs. These sequences were also reported in another study, on T cells in Graves' hyperthyroidism and ophthalmopathy.

Sample: peripheral blood mononuclear cells (PBMCs), taken at new diagnosis, from a patient treated with antithyroid drugs. Every receptor here comes from a woman between 45 and 65 years old with Graves disease.

DNA of the CDR3: TGCAGCGTTACAGGGTTGGTAGTGGGCACTGAAGCTTTCTTT. As protein: CSVTGLVVGTEAFF. The chain carries TRBV29-1 and TRBJ1-1; D is perhaps TRBD1 (6 bases). CDR3 length: 14 amino acids. CDR1 SQVTM and CDR2 ANQGSEA come from the germline V gene. Trimming removed 5 bases from V and 4 bases from J, with 17 bases in between.

This clonotype has at least ten counts. The CDR3 is CASSLEYGTGEETQYF. The CDR3 coding sequence is TGTGCCAGCAGCTTAGAGTATGGCACAGGGGAAGAGACCCAGTACTTC. The chain links TRBV7-2 to TRBJ2-5; 7 bases are a match to TRBD1. Germline V gene data show CDR1 as SGHTA and CDR2 as FQGNSA. The trim removed 1 base at V and 3 bases at J, leaving 8 bases unmatched. This CDR3 is 16 amino acids long.

The chain links TRBV2 to TRBJ1-4, with no clear D. CDR1 and CDR2 from the germline V gene are SNHLY and FYNNEI. This CDR3 has 11 residues. V was clipped by 5 bases and J by 7 bases, with 5 bases between them. Here the CDR3 DNA reads TGTGCCAGCAGTTTTTCTGAAAAACTGTTTTTT. Its translation: CASSFSEKLFF. Looking up the rest from reference TRBV2 and TRBJ1-4 gives the full variable domain: EPEVTQTPSHQVTQMGQEVILRCVPISNHLYFYWYRQILGQKVEFLVSFYNNEISEKSEIFDDQFSVERPDGSNFTLKIRSTKLEDSAMYFCASSFSEKLFFGSGTQLSVL.

This clonotype was recorded many times. The V call is TRBV5-1, the J call TRBJ2-3; perhaps TRBD2 as D (5 bases). Per germline, CDR1 SGHRS and CDR2 YFSETQ. The germline V and J ends were trimmed by 6 bases and 1 base, with 24 bases remaining between them. CDR3 length equals 18 residues. The CDR3 sequence is CASTKPWGVHGGTDTQYF. The CDR3 bases are TGCGCCAGCACCAAGCCCTGGGGAGTCCACGGAGGCACAGATACGCAGTATTTT.

This clonotype showed up just a few times. The rearrangement uses TRBV7-3 and TRBJ2-1; 11 bases are shared with TRBD2. The germline V gene encodes CDR1 SGHTA and CDR2 FQGTGA. V shed 6 bases and J 8 bases; nucleotides not matched to a gene: 12. The CDR3 is 16 amino acids. The CDR3 loop reads CASRPTPTSGRDEQFF. The CDR3 nucleotides read TGTGCCAGCAGGCCAACCCCCACTAGCGGGAGAGATGAGCAGTTCTTC.

This clonotype has ten or more counts. This sequence joins TRBV10-3 and TRBJ2-1, with 15 positions matching TRBD2. The CDR3 consists of 18 residues. Germline V CDR1 and CDR2: ENHRY, SYGVKD. The junction had 12 bases not matched to a gene; V was cut back by 6 bases and J by 6 bases. CDR3 in DNA: TGTGCCATCAGGCCGGGACTAGCGGGAGGAAAAGGGGGCAATGAGCAGTTCTTC. It translates to CAIRPGLAGGKGGNEQFF.

This clonotype was counted at least ten times. J is TRBJ2-7 and V is TRBV28; 8 positions match TRBD1. V dropped 5 bases and J dropped 10; count of bases not matched to a gene: 13. The CDR3 extends over 14 amino acids. CDR1 is MDHEN and CDR2 is SYDVKM in the germline V gene. In DNA form, the CDR3 reads TGTGCCAGCAGTACGACAGGGGCCTCCCAGAAACAGTACTTC. Amino acid sequence: CASSTTGASQKQYF.

This clonotype occurred many times. V gene TRBV7-9 combines with J gene TRBJ2-5; D is tentatively TRBD1 or TRBD2 (5 bases each). V was pared by 1 base and J by 5 bases, with 11 bases between. This CDR3 contains 14 residues. Germline CDR1 reads SEHNR; CDR2 reads FQNEAQ (reference sequence). DNA of the CDR3: TGTGCCAGCAGCTTAGACGGGGCGAAGGAGACCCAGTACTTC. Its protein is CASSLDGAKETQYF.

This clonotype was observed a handful of times. The V and J genes are TRBV5-5 and TRBJ2-1, with D possibly TRBD2 on 6 matching bases. CDR1 SGHKS and CDR2 YYEKEE come from the germline V gene (reference sequence). Trimming stripped 3 bases from V and 5 bases from J, with 18 bases between. This CDR3 is built from 16 residues. For the CDR3, the DNA is TGTGCCAGCAGCTCTAGAGTTAGCGGACGAGACAATGAGCAGTTCTTC. Its translation is CASSSRVSGRDNEQFF.

This clonotype was recorded at least ten times. The rearrangement uses TRBV5-1 and TRBJ2-3, with D perhaps TRBD1 (6 bases). The germline CDR1 and CDR2 sequences are SGHRS and YFSETQ. V gave up 1 base and J gave up 2 bases, with 11 bases separating them. The CDR3 loop spans 15 amino acids. CDR3 in DNA: TGCGCCAGCAGCTTGAACAGGGCCGACACAGATACGCAGTATTTT. It yields the protein CASSLNRADTDTQYF. The complete variable domain, with remaining parts taken from reference TRBV5-1 and TRBJ2-3, reads KAGVTQTPRYLIKTRGQQVTLSCSPISGHRSVSWYQQTPGQGLQFLFEYFSETQRNKGNFPGRFSGRQFSNSRSEMNVSTLELGDSALYLCASSLNRADTDTQYFGPGTRLTVL.

This clonotype was counted at least ten times. The chain is built from TRBV3-1 and TRBJ1-5; D is uncertain. Looked up from germline, CDR1 is LGHDT and CDR2 is YNNKEL (reference sequence). This CDR3 is 13 amino acids long. With 1 base removed from V and 6 bases from J, the gap between germline ends came to 7 bases. CDR3 amino acids: CASSQGGGQPQHF. The CDR3 DNA sequence: TGTGCCAGCAGCCAAGGTGGAGGTCAGCCCCAGCATTTT.

The chain is built from TRBV30 and TRBJ2-3, with a possible D match to TRBD1 (6 bases). V lost 0 bases and J 4 bases, leaving 8 bases between the germline ends. The CDR3 loop spans 13 amino acids. CDR1 and CDR2 from the germline V gene are GTSNPN and SVGIG (reference sequence). CDR3 nucleotide sequence: TGTGCCTGGAGTGTAGGGGGTTCAGATACGCAGTATTTT. This codes for CAWSVGGSDTQYF. The complete variable domain, with remaining parts taken from reference TRBV30 and TRBJ2-3, reads SQTIHQWPATLVQPVGSPLSLECTVEGTSNPNLYWYRQAAGRGLQLLFYSVGIGQISSEVPQNLSASRPQDRQFILSSKKLLLSDSGFYLCAWSVGGSDTQYFGPGTRLTVL.

This clonotype was seen a few times. V is TRBV7-9 and J is TRBJ2-3; 10 bases match TRBD1. J was trimmed by 0 bases and V by 1 base; bases with no gene match: 10. CDR1 SEHNR and CDR2 FQNEAQ come from the germline V gene (reference sequence). CDR3 length equals 19 residues. DNA for the CDR3: TGTGCCAGCAGCTTAGAAGACAGGGGGCTCCTACTAAGCACAGATACGCAGTATTTT. Protein sequence: CASSLEDRGLLLSTDTQYF.

This clonotype was seen at least ten times. The chain recombines TRBV18 with TRBJ2-5; the match to TRBD1 covers 7 bases. Germline CDR1 is KGHSH and CDR2 is LQKENI. The V and J ends lost 3 bases and 4 bases, in that order; junction bases with no gene match: 5. The length of the CDR3 is 14 residues. For the CDR3, the DNA is TGTGCCAGCTCACCGTCAGGGGGACGAGAGACCCAGTACTTC. Protein: CASSPSGGRETQYF.

This clonotype was counted between two and nine times. The V and J genes are TRBV5-6 and TRBJ2-7, with 8 bases aligning to TRBD2. This CDR3 has 16 residues. Looked up from germline, CDR1 is SGHDT and CDR2 is YYEEEE. Trimming at V came to 2 bases and at J to 6 bases, leaving 13 bases not matched to a gene. CDR3: CASSFGLSGSGSEQYF. The CDR3 DNA reads as TGTGCCAGCAGCTTTGGGTTGAGCGGGAGTGGATCCGAGCAGTACTTC.

This clonotype was observed once. A read error may be the cause here, since a much bigger clone is one base away. The DNA for the CDR3 is TGTGCCAGCAGTTCTGGACTAGCGGGAGTTGAGACCCAGTTCTTC. Its protein is CASSSGLAGVETQFF. The V gene is TRBV27, the J gene TRBJ2-1; TRBD2 matches 13 bases. CDR1 and CDR2 (germline): MNHEY, SMNVEV (reference sequence). The V gene end was trimmed by 4 bases and the J gene end by 13 bases; junction bases not matched to a gene: 10. The CDR3 is 15 residues long.

This clonotype was recorded many times. The CDR3 is CASSYSFDTNTEAFF. CDR3 nucleotide sequence: TGTGCCAGCAGTTACAGCTTCGACACTAACACTGAAGCTTTCTTT. The rearrangement joins TRBV6-5 to TRBJ1-1; D is unclear. Germline V gives CDR1 MNHEY, CDR2 SVGAGI. Trimming left V 2 bases short and J 2 bases short, with 12 bases between. The CDR3 has 15 amino acids.

A few counts support this clonotype. J is TRBJ2-2 and V is TRBV24-1; weak D call: TRBD1 (5 bases). V was clipped by 0 bases and J by 7 bases, with 17 bases between them. Germline V lookup: CDR1 KGHDR, CDR2 SFDVKD. The CDR3 runs to 17 residues. The CDR3 sequence is CATSDLEGQGVGGELFF. As DNA, the CDR3 is TGTGCCACCAGTGATTTGGAAGGGCAGGGTGTCGGCGGGGAGCTGTTTTTT.

This clonotype was observed many times. The chain uses TRBV12-3 or TRBV12-4 and TRBJ2-7; tentative D call: TRBD2 (6 bases). V was shortened by 6 bases and J by 2 bases, with 23 bases between the two germline ends. The CDR3 is made up of 17 amino acids. The CDR3 nucleotides read TGTGCCAGCAGGGGAGGACTCGGGACGGGAAAACCCTACGAGCAGTACTTC. Encoded protein: CASRGGLGTGKPYEQYF.

This clonotype was observed a handful of times. In nucleotides, the CDR3 is TGTGCCAGCAAAAGACAGGGGGCGAATAATTCACCCCTCCACTTT. Encoded protein: CASKRQGANNSPLHF. J is TRBJ1-6 and V is TRBV6-2 or TRBV6-3; 10 bases agree with TRBD1. This CDR3 spans 15 amino acids. The V segment lost 7 bases and the J segment 5 bases; nucleotides outside the gene matches: 5. CDR1 MNHEY and CDR2 SVGEGT come from the germline V gene.

This clonotype was counted ten times or more. The rearrangement links TRBV11-2 to TRBJ2-2, with 8 positions matching TRBD2. The CDR3 is 20 residues long. Losses at the gene ends were 5 bases for V and 0 bases for J; bases not matched to a gene: 17. CDR1 SGHAT and CDR2 FQNNGV come from the germline V gene. In DNA form, the CDR3 reads TGTGCCAGCAGCACTAGAGTGGGAGCGGGAGTGGAGGCGAACACCGGGGAGCTGTTTTTT. Amino acids: CASSTRVGAGVEANTGELFF.

The rearrangement joins TRBV7-9 to TRBJ2-7, with 8 positions matching TRBD1. The germline gives CDR1 SEHNR, CDR2 FQNEAQ (reference sequence). V gave up 5 bases and J gave up 6 bases; unmatched junction bases: 12. CDR3 size: 15 residues. In DNA form, the CDR3 reads TGTGCCAGCAGCGCTCTAGACAGGGGTCTGGGCGAGCAGTACTTC. Protein sequence: CASSALDRGLGEQYF.

This clonotype was picked up a small number of times. The CDR3 reads CATSDPARGEGYTF. The CDR3, as DNA: TGTGCCACCAGTGATCCGGCAAGAGGGGAGGGCTACACCTTC. The chain combines TRBV24-1 with TRBJ1-2, with D perhaps matching TRBD1 (5 bases). Germline V gene data show CDR1 as KGHDR and CDR2 as SFDVKD. This CDR3 spans 14 amino acids. The V end was cut by 3 bases, the J end by 8 bases, with 15 bases between.